Listed below are T cell receptor beta chains from one sample, sequenced in a study of long-term antiretroviral therapy in people with HIV. Clones were read by immunoSEQ multiplex PCR, and TCRdb kept only the in-frame ones, dropping some. The sample carries tens of thousands of clones, roughly 76% recorded once. The sequencing used unsorted PBMCs, collected 1.1 years before starting antiretroviral therapy. The source of these receptors is a woman in her thirties or forties with HIV. The CDR3 runs from the conserved cysteine through the conserved F or W. D genes are given only for firm matches. Clone size is not always given. Where it is, it says once, few, many or a class for expanded clones.

CDR3 protein,CDR3 DNA,CDR3 length,J gene,V gene,D gene,clone size
CASSLAWTGSHEQFF,TGTGCCAGCAGCTTAGCTTGGACAGGATCCCATGAGCAGTTCTTC,15,TRBJ2-1,TRBV7-9,TRBD1,-
CASSLNLFEQYF,TGTGCCAGCAGCTTAAACTTATTCGAGCAGTACTTC,12,TRBJ2-7,TRBV11-2,-,-
CASSPVKSSYNEQFF,TGTGCCAGCAGCCCCGTAAAAAGCTCCTACAATGAGCAGTTCTTC,15,TRBJ2-1,TRBV5-4,-,-
CASSEEQGWYNEQFF,TGTGCCAGCAGTGAAGAACAGGGCTGGTACAATGAGCAGTTCTTC,15,TRBJ2-1,TRBV2,-,few
CASSMAVNTEAFF,TGTGCCAGTAGTATGGCGGTGAACACTGAAGCTTTCTTT,13,TRBJ1-1,TRBV19,-,-
CASRRDRVQETQYF,TGTGCCAGCAGGCGGGACAGGGTTCAAGAGACCCAGTACTTC,14,TRBJ2-5,TRBV6-1,TRBD1,-
CASSQGGNSGNTIYF,TGTGCCAGCAGTCAAGGGGGCAACTCTGGAAACACCATATATTTT,15,TRBJ1-3,TRBV11-2,TRBD1,-
CASSFGGERGTDTQYF,TGTGCCAGCAGCTTTGGGGGCGAAAGGGGCACAGATACGCAGTATTTT,16,TRBJ2-3,TRBV11-2,-,few
CASSLGTTNEKLFF,TGTGCCAGCAGCTTAGGAACAACTAATGAAAAACTGTTTTTT,14,TRBJ1-4,TRBV11-2,-,-
CASSLGELAGVPEQFF,TGTGCCAGCAGCTTAGGAGAACTAGCGGGAGTGCCTGAGCAGTTCTTC,16,TRBJ2-1,TRBV11-2,TRBD2,-
CASSEVQGQETQYF,TGTGCCAGCAGTGAAGTGCAGGGTCAAGAGACCCAGTACTTC,14,TRBJ2-5,TRBV2,-,-
CASSVAPANYGYTF,TGTGCCAGCAGCGTAGCCCCAGCTAACTATGGCTACACCTTC,14,TRBJ1-2,TRBV9,-,once
CASSPLGAIYEQYF,TGCGCCAGCAGTCCCTTAGGGGCCATCTACGAGCAGTACTTC,14,TRBJ2-7,TRBV5-1,-,-
CASSASGGLGETQYF,TGTGCCAGCAGCGCTAGCGGGGGTCTGGGAGAGACCCAGTACTTC,15,TRBJ2-5,TRBV9,TRBD2,-
CASKYGADQETQYF,TGTGCCAGCAAATACGGGGCGGATCAAGAGACCCAGTACTTC,14,TRBJ2-5,TRBV6-5,-,-
CASSPGTSVGKNIQYF,TGTGCCAGCAGCCCGGGGACTAGCGTGGGCAAAAACATTCAGTACTTC,16,TRBJ2-4,TRBV5-8,TRBD2,-
CASSLNIEGYNEQFF,TGTGCCAGCAGTTTAAACATAGAGGGTTACAATGAGCAGTTCTTC,15,TRBJ2-1,TRBV27,-,-
CATQISSGNQPQHF,TGTGCCACACAGATTTCCTCTGGGAATCAGCCCCAGCATTTT,14,TRBJ1-5,TRBV2,-,-
CASSLGLREKLFF,TGCGCCAGCAGCTTGGGGCTGCGGGAAAAACTGTTTTTT,13,TRBJ1-4,TRBV5-1,-,-
CASSATSYQETQYF,TGTGCCAGCAGCGCCACATCGTACCAAGAGACCCAGTACTTC,14,TRBJ2-5,TRBV9,-,-
CASSLDRTEGQYF,TGTGCCAGCAGCCTTGACAGGACTGAGGGGCAGTACTTC,13,TRBJ2-7,TRBV5-6,-,-
CASSPPSSGNTGELFF,TGTGCCAGCTCACCACCCTCTAGCGGTAACACCGGGGAGCTGTTTTTT,16,TRBJ2-2,TRBV18,TRBD2,-
CASSQEVAYTQYF,TGCGCCAGCAGCCAAGAGGTGGCGTATACGCAGTATTTT,13,TRBJ2-3,TRBV4-1,-,-
CAISQDRSYEQYF,TGTGCCATCTCCCAGGACAGATCCTACGAGCAGTACTTC,13,TRBJ2-7,TRBV10-3,-,-
CAWSVGSDNQPQHF,TGTGCCTGGAGTGTAGGGTCAGACAATCAGCCCCAGCATTTT,14,TRBJ1-5,TRBV30,-,few
CASSHSDPLAGGIEQYF,TGTGCCAGCAGCCATTCGGATCCTCTAGCGGGAGGCATCGAGCAGTACTTC,17,TRBJ2-7,TRBV14,TRBD2,-
CASSLFGTGDTIYF,TGCGCCAGCAGCTTGTTCGGGACGGGGGACACCATATATTTT,14,TRBJ1-3,TRBV5-1,-,-
CASSQALTGVVGTEAFF,TGCGCCAGCAGCCAAGCGTTGACAGGGGTAGTAGGGACTGAAGCTTTCTTT,17,TRBJ1-1,TRBV4-3,TRBD1,-
CASSLDGLAALYEQYF,TGTGCCAGCAGCTTAGATGGGCTAGCGGCATTATACGAGCAGTACTTC,16,TRBJ2-7,TRBV11-2,TRBD2,-
CASSPTGTYNEQFF,TGTGCCAGCAGCCCTACCGGGACTTACAATGAGCAGTTCTTC,14,TRBJ2-1,TRBV7-9,-,-
CASSLSGDGYTF,TGTGCCAGCAGCCTGTCGGGGGATGGCTACACCTTC,12,TRBJ1-2,TRBV7-9,-,-
CASSTWGYEQYF,TGTGCCAGCAGTACCTGGGGGTACGAGCAGTACTTC,12,TRBJ2-7,TRBV5-5,-,few
CASSFRAGRAYQNEQFF,TGTGCCAGCAGCTTTCGGGCAGGGCGGGCATACCAGAATGAGCAGTTCTTC,17,TRBJ2-1,TRBV7-2,-,-
CAISESGPIAGELFF,TGTGCCATCAGTGAGTCGGGGCCTATTGCCGGGGAGCTGTTTTTT,15,TRBJ2-2,TRBV10-3,-,-
CSVSLVTGPLLYTEAFF,TGCAGCGTCTCCTTGGTCACCGGCCCACTTTTGTACACTGAAGCTTTCTTT,17,TRBJ1-1,TRBV29-1,-,-
CASSLTGMGTDTQYF,TGTGCCAGCAGCCTGACAGGGATGGGCACAGATACGCAGTATTTT,15,TRBJ2-3,TRBV7-4,TRBD1,-
CASCCGATYNEQFF,TGTGCCAGCTGTTGCGGGGCGACCTACAATGAGCAGTTCTTC,14,TRBJ2-1,TRBV6-5,-,-
CASTYSRDTIYF,TGTGCCAGTACCTACTCTCGGGACACCATATATTTT,12,TRBJ1-3,TRBV19,-,-
CATSRDRGVGQPQHF,TGTGCCACCAGCAGAGATCGAGGAGTGGGTCAGCCCCAGCATTTT,15,TRBJ1-5,TRBV15,-,-
CAWSVVGSGNTIYF,TGTGCCTGGAGTGTAGTGGGCTCTGGAAACACCATATATTTT,14,TRBJ1-3,TRBV30,-,few
CASTVGGSTDTQYF,TGTGCCAGCACTGTTGGGGGGAGCACAGATACGCAGTATTTT,14,TRBJ2-3,TRBV6-6,-,-
CAISDGLLGETQYF,TGTGCCATCAGTGACGGACTCCTGGGGGAGACCCAGTACTTC,14,TRBJ2-5,TRBV10-3,-,-
CASSAFRDRGIYSNQPQHF,TGTGCCAGCAGTGCCTTCCGGGACAGGGGAATTTATAGCAATCAGCCCCAGCATTTT,19,TRBJ1-5,TRBV28,TRBD1,-
CASSQLGSDTEAFF,TGCGCCAGCAGCCAACTGGGTTCAGACACTGAAGCTTTCTTT,14,TRBJ1-1,TRBV4-1,-,-
CASTSRGGGTDTQYF,TGTGCCAGTACTTCCCGGGGCGGGGGCACAGATACGCAGTATTTT,15,TRBJ2-3,TRBV19,-,-
CASRGLAVYNEQFF,TGTGCCAGCAGGGGTCTAGCGGTCTACAATGAGCAGTTCTTC,14,TRBJ2-1,TRBV6-6,TRBD2,-